The 28 T cell receptor beta chains given below trace back to one sample, sequenced in a study of cytomegalovirus exposure and HLA in healthy donors. The study ran its PCR with 60 Vbeta and 13 Jbeta primers. The method was immunoSEQ multiplex PCR; TCRdb's version includes in-frame clones alone and lacks a portion of them. Among around 170,000 clones listed, around 80% were seen once. The sequencing input was PBMCs. These receptors all stem from a woman under 40 in good health and CMV-seropositive.

The rearrangement links TRBV25-1 to TRBJ2-1; perhaps TRBD2 as D (5 bases). CDR1 is MGHDK, CDR2 SYGVNS, per germline. With 6 bases removed from V and 9 bases from J, the gap between germline ends came to 15 bases. This CDR3 comprises 13 residues. The CDR3 spells CASSDPGRGEQFF. The CDR3 nucleotides are TGTGCCAGCAGCGACCCCGGCCGGGGTGAGCAGTTCTTC.

The sample holds a few counts of this clone. The gene calls are TRBV7-6 and TRBJ2-1; TRBD2 matches at 9 bases. Trimming removed 5 bases from V and 7 bases from J; junction bases left unmatched: 12. The V gene's germline CDR1 is SGHVS and CDR2 FNYEAQ. CDR3 length: 16 residues. This CDR3 reads CASSPWRGGGWNEQFF. The CDR3, as DNA: TGTGCCAGCAGCCCCTGGCGGGGGGGCGGTTGGAATGAGCAGTTCTTC.

The chain joins TRBV4-1 to TRBJ2-3; 7 nucleotides align to TRBD1. Germline loops: CDR1 MGHRA, CDR2 YSYEKL. Trimming removed 6 bases from V and 4 bases from J; junction bases left unmatched: 13. The CDR3 has 16 residues. In nucleotides, the CDR3 is TGCGCCAGCAGGGGGCAGCGGACAGGAACCCCAGATACGCAGTATTTT. It codes for CASRGQRTGTPDTQYF.

The chain uses TRBV6-6 and TRBJ2-3; the match to TRBD2 covers 9 bases. This CDR3 comprises 15 residues. Trimming at V came to 5 bases and at J to 1 base, leaving 4 bases not matched to a gene. Looked up from germline, CDR1 is MNHNY and CDR2 is SVGAGI (reference sequence). The CDR3 sequence: CASSGRGGGTDTQYF. Here the CDR3 DNA reads TGTGCCAGCAGTGGGCGGGGGGGCGGCACAGATACGCAGTATTTT.

The chain recombines TRBV2 with TRBJ2-3, with 7 bases aligning to TRBD2. Unmatched junction bases numbered 7, after V lost 10 bases and J lost 0 bases. CDR3 length: 14 residues. The germline CDR1 and CDR2 sequences are SNHLY and FYNNEI. Here the CDR3 DNA reads TGTGCCATTGAACGGGGGGATAGCACAGATACGCAGTATTTT. This encodes CAIERGDSTDTQYF.

The chain employs TRBV11-2 and TRBJ2-3; possible D gene TRBD2, 5 bases. The CDR3 consists of 15 residues. The germline CDR1 and CDR2 sequences are SGHAT and FQNNGV. V dropped 4 bases and J dropped 4 bases, with 15 bases sitting between them. CDR3 protein: CASSSTLLAADTQYF. The CDR3 nucleotides read TGTGCCAGCAGCTCAACCCTCCTAGCAGCAGATACGCAGTATTTT.

This clone has only one observation. The J gene is TRBJ1-3, the V gene TRBV18; no clear D gene. The CDR3 consists of 16 residues. Germline-derived CDR1 and CDR2 are KGHSH and LQKENI. V lost 3 bases and J lost 0, with 12 bases in between. The CDR3 sequence is CASSPGGTDSGNTIYF. CDR3 in DNA: TGTGCCAGCTCACCCGGCGGAACCGACTCTGGAAACACCATATATTTT.

The chain joins TRBV29-1 to TRBJ1-1; D is perhaps TRBD1 (6 bases). Germline V gene sequence: CDR1 SQVTM, CDR2 ANQGSEA. Trimming cost V 6 bases and J 2 bases, with 10 bases left between them. CDR3 length: 12 amino acids. CDR3 sequence: CSVVDSNTEAFF. In DNA form, the CDR3 reads TGCAGCGTAGTGGACAGTAACACTGAAGCTTTCTTT.

The chain employs TRBV19 and TRBJ2-1; 10 nucleotides match TRBD1. Germline V gene sequence: CDR1 LNHDA, CDR2 SQIVND (reference sequence). The CDR3 loop spans 15 amino acids. V shed 1 base, J shed 9 bases, and the junction held 6 bases outside the gene matches. The CDR3 protein is CASSIAGTGVGEQFF. The CDR3 bases are TGTGCCAGTAGTATAGCTGGGACAGGGGTGGGTGAGCAGTTCTTC.

The V gene is TRBV5-1, the J gene TRBJ2-7; no clear D gene. V lost 0 bases and J 9 bases, leaving 7 bases between the germline ends. CDR3 size: 11 residues. Germline CDR1 reads SGHRS; CDR2 reads YFSETQ. The CDR3 here is CASSLDEAQYF. The CDR3 nucleotides read TGCGCCAGCAGCTTGGACGAGGCGCAGTACTTC.

The V gene is TRBV9, the J gene TRBJ2-3; TRBD2 matches at 9 bases. CDR1 and CDR2 (germline): SGDLS, YYNGEE. This CDR3 spans 16 amino acids. The trim removed 4 bases at V and 3 bases at J, leaving 9 bases unmatched. CDR3 residues: CASSFLSRGGTDTQYF. Here the CDR3 DNA reads TGTGCCAGCAGCTTCCTCTCGCGGGGGGGGACAGATACGCAGTATTTT.

The rearrangement joins TRBV5-5 to TRBJ2-3; D uncertain. Germline V lookup: CDR1 SGHKS, CDR2 YYEKEE (reference sequence). The CDR3 covers 15 residues. With 0 bases removed from V and 0 bases from J, the gap between germline ends came to 8 bases. CDR3 bases: TGTGCCAGCAGCTTGGCCGCAGTTAGCACAGATACGCAGTATTTT. Encoded protein: CASSLAAVSTDTQYF.

The V and J genes are TRBV4-3 and TRBJ2-1; D gene ambiguous. V was shortened by 0 bases and J by 8 bases, with 14 bases between the two germline ends. Germline V lookup: CDR1 LGHNA, CDR2 YSLEER. The CDR3 contains 15 residues. The CDR3 coding sequence is TGCGCCAGCAGCCAAGATCTGCCGCGGCGCCATGAGCAGTTCTTC. Its protein product is CASSQDLPRRHEQFF.

The CDR3 sequence is CASSEAKPQHF. For the CDR3, the DNA is TGTGCCAGCAGTGAGGCTAAGCCCCAGCATTTT. The chain recombines TRBV6-6 with TRBJ1-5; D not resolved. Deletions cut 5 bases from V and 8 bases from J, with 7 bases between. This CDR3 is 11 amino acids long. Germline CDR1 reads MNHNY; CDR2 reads SVGAGI (reference sequence).

This clone was found a few times. The chain is built from TRBV28 and TRBJ1-4; D gene unclear. V was cut by 5 bases and J by 4 bases, with 2 bases left in between. This CDR3 comprises 11 residues. Germline assignment: CDR1 MDHEN and CDR2 SYDVKM. The CDR3 is CASSRNEKLFF. The CDR3 DNA sequence: TGTGCCAGCAGTCGTAATGAAAAACTGTTTTTT.

The J gene is TRBJ2-3, the V gene TRBV10-3; 15 positions agree with TRBD2. CDR3 size: 17 residues. Germline lookup yields CDR1 ENHRY and CDR2 SYGVKD. V dropped 7 bases and J dropped 1; count of bases not matched to a gene: 6. CDR3 region: CAIMGLAGGLGTDTQYF. DNA for the CDR3: TGTGCCATCATGGGACTAGCGGGGGGCCTTGGCACAGATACGCAGTATTTT.

This clone has only one observation. The chain has TRBV4-1 and TRBJ2-5, with 7 nucleotides matching TRBD1. The CDR3 spans 15 residues. J lost 1 base, V lost 1 base, and 3 bases had no gene match. Germline assignment: CDR1 MGHRA and CDR2 YSYEKL. The chain's CDR3 is CASSQVGTAQETQYF. In DNA, the CDR3 is TGCGCCAGCAGCCAAGTAGGGACAGCCCAAGAGACCCAGTACTTC.

The chain employs TRBV6-5 and TRBJ2-2; 8 positions match TRBD1. The junction had 5 bases not matched to a gene; V was cut back by 6 bases and J by 2 bases. The CDR3 covers 15 residues. Germline V gene lookup returns CDR1 MNHEY and CDR2 SVGAGI. The CDR3 DNA reads TGTGCCAGCAGGCGGGGACAGGTCAACACCGGGGAGCTGTTTTTT. This translates into CASRRGQVNTGELFF.

This clone has a handful of counts. The chain has TRBV2 and TRBJ1-2; maybe TRBD1 (6 bases). V lost 4 bases, J lost 8 bases, and 14 bases lay in between. The CDR3 spans 13 residues. Germline lookup yields CDR1 SNHLY and CDR2 FYNNEI. CDR3 DNA sequence: TGTGCCAGCAGTGGGCTACAGGGTGGCGGCTACACCTTC. As protein: CASSGLQGGGYTF.

The rearrangement joins TRBV7-2 to TRBJ2-1; TRBD2 matches 10 bases. Germline assignment: CDR1 SGHTA and CDR2 FQGNSA. Unmatched junction bases numbered 10, after V lost 3 bases and J lost 8 bases. The CDR3 is made up of 16 amino acids. CDR3 residues: CASSFLKLAGTDEQFF. In DNA form, the CDR3 reads TGTGCCAGCAGCTTCTTGAAACTAGCGGGGACGGATGAGCAGTTCTTC.

This chain connects TRBV5-1 to TRBJ2-7; D possibly corresponds to TRBD2 (6 bases). V was pared by 0 bases and J by 6 bases, with 19 bases between. Germline V lookup: CDR1 SGHRS, CDR2 YFSETQ. The CDR3 is 16 amino acids. CDR3 sequence: CASSLVVGGVSSEQYF. Here the CDR3 DNA reads TGCGCCAGCAGCTTGGTGGTAGGAGGGGTGTCGTCCGAGCAGTACTTC.

V is TRBV18 and J is TRBJ2-5, with unresolved D. The length of the CDR3 is 11 residues. Germline CDR1 and CDR2: KGHSH and LQKENI. V gave up 3 bases and J gave up 5 bases, with 4 bases separating them. DNA of the CDR3: TGTGCCAGCTCACCTGAGGAGACCCAGTACTTC. The encoded protein is CASSPEETQYF. The full variable domain, its missing parts supplied by reference TRBV18 and TRBJ2-5, is NAGVMQNPRHLVRRRGQEARLRCSPMKGHSHVYWYRQLPEEGLKFMVYLQKENIIDESGMPKERFSAEFPKEGPSILRIQQVVRGDSAAYFCASSPEETQYFGPGTRLLVL.

The chain uses TRBV9 and TRBJ2-1; 8 bases map to TRBD1. J lost 7 bases, V lost 6 bases, and 12 bases had no gene match. Germline V CDR1 and CDR2: SGDLS, YYNGEE. This CDR3 comprises 15 residues. CDR3 nucleotide sequence: TGTGCCAGCACCACTTGGGCAGGGGGCGTAAATGAGCAGTTCTTC. Protein: CASTTWAGGVNEQFF.

J is TRBJ1-5 and V is TRBV19, with 9 bases that match TRBD1. CDR3 length equals 18 residues. Germline CDR1 LNHDA, CDR2 SQIVND (reference sequence). The V and J ends lost 6 bases and 2 bases, in that order; junction bases with no gene match: 14. CDR3 nucleotides: TGTGCCAGTAGCAGACCCGGGACAGGGCCGAGGGGCAATCAGCCCCAGCATTTT. Amino acid sequence: CASSRPGTGPRGNQPQHF.

This clone was recorded once. The chain joins TRBV2 to TRBJ2-5; the match to TRBD2 covers 12 bases. The germline V gene has CDR1 SNHLY and CDR2 FYNNEI. The CDR3 is 18 residues long. With 4 bases clipped from V and 0 bases from J, the junction kept 9 bases outside the gene matches. The CDR3 spells CASSVASGGELYQETQYF. As DNA, the CDR3 is TGTGCCAGCAGTGTGGCTAGCGGGGGGGAACTGTACCAAGAGACCCAGTACTTC.

V and J are TRBV5-1 and TRBJ1-2; 9 bases are a match to TRBD1. V was clipped by 3 bases and J by 4 bases; unmatched bases: 13. This CDR3 comprises 17 residues. Per germline, CDR1 SGHRS and CDR2 YFSETQ. The CDR3 coding sequence is TGCGCCAGCAGCTCCACCGAGACAGGGGGACTAATCTATGGCTACACCTTC. It codes for CASSSTETGGLIYGYTF.

The chain couples TRBV10-1 to TRBJ2-3; no firm D call. The germline gives CDR1 WNHNN, CDR2 SYGVQD (reference sequence). V dropped 3 bases and J dropped 8 bases, with 15 bases sitting between them. The CDR3 is 14 amino acids. CDR3 in DNA: TGCGCCAGCAGTGAAACATATACGCCTTTTACGCAGTATTTT. Translated: CASSETYTPFTQYF.

This rearrangement joins TRBV6-6 to TRBJ2-7, with D maybe TRBD1 (5 bases). The germline gives CDR1 MNHNY, CDR2 SVGAGI (reference sequence). Trimming took off 4 bases at V and 5 bases at J, with 12 bases between the two ends. The CDR3 sequence is 13 residues long. CDR3 in amino acids: CASSCPGCHEQYF. CDR3 sequence (DNA): TGTGCCAGCAGTTGTCCAGGGTGCCACGAGCAGTACTTC.